A single sample gave rise to the 5 T cell receptor beta chains below, sequenced in a study of cytomegalovirus exposure and HLA in healthy donors. The PCR made use of 60 Vbeta and 13 Jbeta primers. Produced via immunoSEQ multiplex PCR; TCRdb's table is partial and in-frame only. The table shows some 190,000 clones, with around 77% occurring only once. Source material: PBMCs. The receptor set was obtained from a woman aged 25 to 39 in good health and CMV-seronegative.

The V call is TRBV6-1, the J call TRBJ2-7; 11 bases fit TRBD2. The CDR3 covers 15 residues. J lost 0 bases, V lost 6 bases, and 4 bases had no gene match. The germline CDR1 and CDR2 sequences are MNHNS and SASEGT. Written as DNA, the CDR3 is TGTGCCAGCAGCCTACTAGCGGGGGACTCCTACGAGCAGTACTTC. It codes for CASSLLAGDSYEQYF.

The chain has TRBV7-3 and TRBJ2-1, with 8 nucleotides matching TRBD2. Germline CDR1 reads SGHTA; CDR2 reads FQGTGA. Trimming removed 2 bases from V and 6 bases from J; junction bases left unmatched: 6. The CDR3 is 15 residues long. CDR3 in DNA: TGTGCCAGCAGCTTAGGCGGGGGGCCGGGCAATGAGCAGTTCTTC. The encoded protein is CASSLGGGPGNEQFF.

The J gene is TRBJ1-2, the V gene TRBV6-5; a possible D gene is TRBD1 (5 bases). The CDR3 extends over 11 amino acids. Trimming removed 5 bases at V and 6 bases at J, with 7 bases between. Per germline, CDR1 MNHEY and CDR2 SVGAGI. Here the CDR3 reads CASSAQDGYTF. In nucleotides, the CDR3 is TGTGCCAGCAGTGCACAGGATGGCTACACCTTC.

The chain is built from TRBV4-1 and TRBJ2-5; 10 bases agree with TRBD2. Trimming removed 2 bases from V and 4 bases from J; junction bases left unmatched: 10. The germline V gene has CDR1 MGHRA and CDR2 YSYEKL. The CDR3 totals 17 residues. CDR3 nucleotide sequence: TGCGCCAGCAGCCAACCTCCACGGACTAGCGGAGTAGAGACCCAGTACTTC. This gives the protein CASSQPPRTSGVETQYF.

This clone was recorded once. CDR3 sequence reads: CASSETSGVTYEQYF. As DNA, the CDR3 is TGTGCCAGCAGTGAAACTAGCGGGGTGACCTACGAGCAGTACTTC. This chain uses TRBV2 with TRBJ2-7; 10 bases map to TRBD2. The germline CDR1 and CDR2 sequences are SNHLY and FYNNEI. V shed 2 bases, J shed 2 bases, and the junction held 3 bases outside the gene matches. The CDR3 loop spans 15 amino acids.